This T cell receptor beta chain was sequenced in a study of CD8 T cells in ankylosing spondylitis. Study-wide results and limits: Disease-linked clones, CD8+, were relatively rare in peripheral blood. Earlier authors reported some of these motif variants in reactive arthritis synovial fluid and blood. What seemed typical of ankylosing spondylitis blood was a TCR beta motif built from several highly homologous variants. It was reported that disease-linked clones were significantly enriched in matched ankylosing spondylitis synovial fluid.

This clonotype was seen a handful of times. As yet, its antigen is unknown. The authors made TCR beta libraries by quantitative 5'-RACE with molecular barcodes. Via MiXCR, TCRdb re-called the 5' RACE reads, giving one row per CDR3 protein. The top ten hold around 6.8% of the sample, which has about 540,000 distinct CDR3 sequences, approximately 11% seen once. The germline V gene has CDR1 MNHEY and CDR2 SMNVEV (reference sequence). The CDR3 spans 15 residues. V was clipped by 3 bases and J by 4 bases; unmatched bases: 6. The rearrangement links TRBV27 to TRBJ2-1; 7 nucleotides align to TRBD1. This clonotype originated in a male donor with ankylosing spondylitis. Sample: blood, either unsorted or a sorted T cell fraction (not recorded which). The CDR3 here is CASSLGDRDYNEQFF. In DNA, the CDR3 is TGTGCCAGCAGTTTGGGGGACAGAGATTACAATGAGCAGTTCTTC.